This T cell receptor beta chain was observed in a study of spatial heterogeneity in lung cancer. In this sample, this clonotype turned up many times. The sample's time point: blood at routine non-recurrence follow-up after resection. TCRdb independently ran MiXCR on the 5' RACE reads; one entry per CDR3 protein. Of approximately 70,000 distinct CDR3 sequences listed, roughly 9% were seen once; the top ten hold approximately 1.8%. Trimming shortened V by 2 bases and J by 0 bases, and 2 bases separated the two germline ends. The germline V gene encodes CDR1 DFQATT and CDR2 SNEGSKA (reference sequence). The CDR3 totals 12 residues.

The TCR originated in a female donor with early-stage non-small cell lung cancer. The gene calls are TRBV20-1 and TRBJ2-1; D is unclear. Material: PBMCs, obtained at follow-up. The CDR3 nucleotides are TGCAGTGCTAGACGCTCCTACAATGAGCAGTTCTTC. As protein: CSARRSYNEQFF.